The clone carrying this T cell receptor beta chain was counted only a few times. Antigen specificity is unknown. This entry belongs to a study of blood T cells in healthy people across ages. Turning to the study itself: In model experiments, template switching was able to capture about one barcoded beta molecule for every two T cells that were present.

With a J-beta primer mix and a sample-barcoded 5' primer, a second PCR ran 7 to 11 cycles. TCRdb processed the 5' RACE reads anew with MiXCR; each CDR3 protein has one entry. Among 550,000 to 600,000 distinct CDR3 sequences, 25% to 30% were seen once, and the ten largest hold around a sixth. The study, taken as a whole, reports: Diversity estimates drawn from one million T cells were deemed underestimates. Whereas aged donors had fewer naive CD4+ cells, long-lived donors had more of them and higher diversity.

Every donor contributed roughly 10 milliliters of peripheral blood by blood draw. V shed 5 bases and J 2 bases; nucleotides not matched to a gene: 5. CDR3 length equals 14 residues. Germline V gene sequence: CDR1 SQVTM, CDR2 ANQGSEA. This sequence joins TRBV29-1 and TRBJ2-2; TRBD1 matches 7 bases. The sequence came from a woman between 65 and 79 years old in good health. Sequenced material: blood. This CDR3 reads CSVNRDRNTGELFF. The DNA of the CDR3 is TGCAGCGTTAACCGGGACAGAAACACCGGGGAGCTGTTTTTT.